Listed below are T cell receptor beta chains from one sample, sequenced in a study of blood T cells in healthy people across ages. Each CDR3 protein gets one entry after TCRdb re-called the 5' RACE reads with MiXCR. Of about 640,000 distinct CDR3 sequences listed, 58% are singletons. The sequenced sample consisted of blood. These TCRs come from a man in his sixties in good health. CDR3s include the opening cysteine and the closing phenylalanine or tryptophan. D genes are given only for firm matches. The listing skips clone size in some rows; elsewhere it reads once, few, many or a size class.

clone size	V gene	D gene	J gene	CDR3 DNA	CDR3 protein
.	TRBV7-2	.	TRBJ2-6	TGTGCCAGCACTCCCCTCCGGGGGACGTCTAGGGCCAACGTCCTGACTTTC	CASTPLRGTSRANVLTF
once	TRBV5-4	.	TRBJ2-5	TGTGCCAGCCGCCCACAGCAGAGGGGGGAGACCCAGTACTTC	CASRPQQRGETQYF
.	TRBV2	TRBD1	TRBJ2-5	TGTGCCAGCGGTGCAGACAGGGGAGCGGAGACCCAGTACTTC	CASGADRGAETQYF
.	TRBV5-1	TRBD1	TRBJ2-1	TGCGCCAGCAGCTTCGGGGACAGTATTGATGAGCAGTTCTTC	CASSFGDSIDEQFF
.	TRBV29-1	TRBD1	TRBJ1-2	TGCAGCGTTGAGGCAGCCGGGACAGGGCTCTATGGCTACACCTTC	CSVEAAGTGLYGYTF
few	TRBV5-1	TRBD1	TRBJ2-7	TGCGCCAGCAGCTCCCTTGATGGACAGGTGACCTCCTACGAGCAGTACTTC	CASSSLDGQVTSYEQYF
many	TRBV6-5	.	TRBJ2-1	TGTGCCAGCAGTTACGGTACCCCGAGCTCCTACAATGAGCAGTTCTTC	CASSYGTPSSYNEQFF
.	TRBV29-1	TRBD1	TRBJ2-7	TGCAGCGTTGCCGGGACAGGGGATGGGTCCGAGCAGTACTTC	CSVAGTGDGSEQYF
.	TRBV12-3/TRBV12-4	TRBD1	TRBJ1-1	TGTGCCAGCAACCCGACAGGGGCCACTGAAGCTTTCTTT	CASNPTGATEAFF
.	TRBV10-1	.	TRBJ1-6	TGCGCCAGCAGTGAGGAGGGTATCGGTTCACCCCTCCACTTT	CASSEEGIGSPLHF
.	TRBV2	TRBD1	TRBJ2-4	TGTGCCAGCAGTGAAATGACAGGGATAAAAAACATTCAGTACTTC	CASSEMTGIKNIQYF
.	TRBV12-3/TRBV12-4	.	TRBJ2-7	TGTGCCAGCAGTTTTTACGCCTACGAGCAGTACTTC	CASSFYAYEQYF
.	TRBV12-3/TRBV12-4	TRBD1	TRBJ2-3	TGTGCCAGCAGTTGGGGGACAGGGGGGAGCACAGATACGCAGTATTTT	CASSWGTGGSTDTQYF
many	TRBV2	TRBD1	TRBJ2-6	TGTGCCAGCAGTGTGGGACAGGGACGCTCTGGGGCCAACGTCCTGACTTTC	CASSVGQGRSGANVLTF
.	TRBV6-2/TRBV6-3	TRBD1	TRBJ1-6	TGTGCCAGCAGTTACCCTGACAGGGGGAATTCACCCCTCCACTTT	CASSYPDRGNSPLHF
.	TRBV25-1	.	TRBJ2-7	TGTGCCAGCAGTGAATCAGAGGGGAGGTACGAGCAGTACTTC	CASSESEGRYEQYF
few	TRBV3-1	.	TRBJ2-7	TGTGCCAGCAGCCGCGGGGAGGCCGAGCAGTACTTC	CASSRGEAEQYF
.	TRBV28	.	TRBJ2-2	TGTGCCAGCAGGCTACAGGGTACTTGGACCGGGGAGCTGTTTTTT	CASRLQGTWTGELFF
.	TRBV20-1	.	TRBJ2-1	TGCAGTGCCCAGAGGAACCACAATGAGCAGTTCTTC	CSAQRNHNEQFF
.	TRBV6-5	.	TRBJ2-7	TGTGCCAGCACCGCCCGGACAGACGCCCAATACGAGCAGTACTTC	CASTARTDAQYEQYF
.	TRBV7-8	.	TRBJ1-1	TGCGCCAGCAGCTCGTCAGGGGTCTCGAACACTGAAGCTTTCTTT	CASSSSGVSNTEAFF
.	TRBV5-4	TRBD1	TRBJ2-3	TGTGCCAGCAGCTTGGCCGGACAGGGGGCGCGAACAGATACGCAGTATTTT	CASSLAGQGARTDTQYF
once	TRBV13	.	TRBJ2-7	TGTGCCAGCAGCCCCGCAGGTAGGGGGGTCTACGAGCAGTACTTC	CASSPAGRGVYEQYF
few	TRBV12-5	TRBD2	TRBJ2-5	TGTGCTAGTGGCCTCACCAGGACTAGCGGGCAAGAGACCCAGTACTTC	CASGLTRTSGQETQYF
.	TRBV4-1	TRBD1	TRBJ2-4	TGCGCCAGCACCAATCTGGGGACAGGGTCGGGGGAGCAGTACTTC	CASTNLGTGSGEQYF
.	TRBV2	.	TRBJ1-6	TGTGCCAGCAAGCTTTCTCGGGCATCTAGGGAACTCTTCCACTTT	CASKLSRASRELFHF
.	TRBV5-1	.	TRBJ1-4	TGCGCCAGCAGCTTGGGACAGGCTCCAGCGAAAAAACTGTTTTTT	CASSLGQAPAKKLFF
few	TRBV10-3	.	TRBJ1-1	TGTGCCATCAGTGAGTCAAAAGGGTTCGCTGAAGCTTTCTTT	CAISESKGFAEAFF
few	TRBV7-2	.	TRBJ1-6	TGTGCCAGCAGCGCCCGGGACTCCCAAAATTCACCCCTCCACTTT	CASSARDSQNSPLHF
few	TRBV2	TRBD1	TRBJ2-5	TGTGCCACGGGGTGGAAGACAGGGGCGAGGGAGACCCAGTACTTC	CATGWKTGARETQYF
once	TRBV12-3/TRBV12-4	TRBD1	TRBJ1-1	TGTGCCAGCAGTTTAGACTCGGGACAGGGGGGCACTGAAGCTTTCTTT	CASSLDSGQGGTEAFF
.	TRBV7-2	TRBD1	TRBJ2-4	TGTGCCAGCAGCCCAGGGACAGACACCATTCAGTACTTC	CASSPGTDTIQYF
few	TRBV25-1	TRBD1	TRBJ2-5	TGTGCCAGCAGTGACACAACAGGGGTTAAAGAGACCCAGTACTTC	CASSDTTGVKETQYF
.	TRBV6-6	.	TRBJ2-1	TGTGCCAGCCGGGAAGCCTACAATGAGCAGTTCTTC	CASREAYNEQFF
few	TRBV5-1	.	TRBJ2-2	TGCGCCAGCAGCGGCGGGACTCGGATCGACGGGGAGCTGTTTTTT	CASSGGTRIDGELFF
.	TRBV7-2	TRBD1	TRBJ1-1	TGTGCCAGCAGCCCCGGACAGGGGGGAGTAGCTTTCTTT	CASSPGQGGVAFF
once	TRBV18	.	TRBJ2-2	TGTGCCAGCTCACCACTAACAGGCTCCAACACCGGGGAGCTGTTTTTT	CASSPLTGSNTGELFF
.	TRBV7-2	TRBD1	TRBJ1-2	TGTGCCAGCAGCCCCGGACCTGACAGGGGCTATGGCTACACCTTC	CASSPGPDRGYGYTF
.	TRBV5-1	.	TRBJ2-5	TGCGCCAGCAGCTTGGACGTAGCAGAGACCCAGTACTTC	CASSLDVAETQYF
.	TRBV6-6	.	TRBJ2-5	TGTGCCAGCTCCCGGGGGCCCTTTACGTGGCAGTACTTC	CASSRGPFTWQYF
.	TRBV25-1	TRBD1	TRBJ2-5	TGTGCCAGCAGTCACAAGACAGGGACGGAGACCCAGTACTTC	CASSHKTGTETQYF
.	TRBV7-2	TRBD1	TRBJ2-7	TGTGCCAGCAGCCCCCAAGGGACAGGGACCTACGAGCAGTACTTC	CASSPQGTGTYEQYF
.	TRBV6-6	.	TRBJ2-7	TGTGCCAGCAGTCTCCCCTTAGGCGAGCAGTACTTC	CASSLPLGEQYF